Below are 21 T cell receptor beta chains sequenced from a single sample in a study of OX40 agonist ivuxolimab in advanced cancers. The data were produced by immunoSEQ multiplex PCR, yet TCRdb's version contains in-frame clones alone and is incomplete. The data hold more than 65,000 clones, with about 88% observed a single time. Source: CD4+ or CD8+ T cells sorted from blood, taken in a trial of the OX40 agonist ivuxolimab. The receptors here all came from an adult with an advanced solid tumor such as melanoma, head and neck, liver or kidney cancer.

Here the CDR3 reads CASSLSAGVGEDTQYF. Written as DNA, the CDR3 is TGTGCCAGCAGTCTCTCAGCGGGAGTGGGTGAAGATACGCAGTATTTT. The rearrangement uses TRBV28 and TRBJ2-3; TRBD2 matches 8 bases. The CDR3 has 16 amino acids. J gave up 5 bases and V 5 bases, and 12 bases lay outside the gene matches. Germline V gives CDR1 MDHEN, CDR2 SYDVKM.

J is TRBJ1-1 and V is TRBV20-1; 7 bases line up with TRBD1. Looked up from germline, CDR1 is DFQATT and CDR2 is SNEGSKA (reference sequence). V trimming: 7 bases; J trimming: 11 bases; junction bases outside the gene matches: 10. This CDR3 contains 11 residues. The CDR3 loop reads CSGSWTGRAFF. The CDR3 DNA reads TGCAGTGGGTCGTGGACAGGACGGGCTTTCTTT.

This chain connects TRBV19 to TRBJ1-2, with D unresolved. Trimming took 3 bases from V and 0 from J, leaving 5 bases between them. The CDR3 has 13 residues. Germline lookup yields CDR1 LNHDA and CDR2 SQIVND (reference sequence). CDR3 nucleotides: TGTGCCAGTAGTATGGGATCTAACTATGGCTACACCTTC. It codes for CASSMGSNYGYTF.

The chain carries TRBV27 and TRBJ1-5; 7 positions match TRBD1. Germline assignment: CDR1 MNHEY and CDR2 SMNVEV (reference sequence). J lost 3 bases, V lost 3 bases, and 8 bases had no gene match. The CDR3 consists of 16 residues. The CDR3 sequence is CASSFFQGVDNQPQHF. The DNA of the CDR3 is TGTGCCAGCAGTTTTTTCCAGGGGGTAGACAATCAGCCCCAGCATTTT.

This clone was detected only a few times. This chain joins TRBV11-2 and TRBJ2-7, with D unclear. Trimming left V 4 bases short and J 3 bases short, with 10 bases between. The CDR3 has 13 residues. CDR1 and CDR2 from the germline V gene are SGHAT and FQNNGV. The CDR3 reads CASSSLGFYEQYF. The CDR3 DNA reads TGTGCCAGCAGCTCCCTCGGGTTCTACGAGCAGTACTTC. The complete variable domain, with remaining parts taken from reference TRBV11-2 and TRBJ2-7, reads EAGVAQSPRYKIIEKRQSVAFWCNPISGHATLYWYQQILGQGPKLLIQFQNNGVVDDSQLPKDRFSAERLKGVDSTLKIQPAKLEDSAVYLCASSSLGFYEQYFGPGTRLTVT.

The J gene is TRBJ2-3, the V gene TRBV4-2; TRBD2 matches at 10 bases. V trimming: 0 bases; J trimming: 2 bases; junction bases outside the gene matches: 5. Per the germline V gene, CDR1 is LGHNA and CDR2 is YNFKEQ. This CDR3 has 17 amino acids. The CDR3 reads CASSQDTSGGDTDTQYF. The CDR3 nucleotides are TGTGCCAGCAGCCAAGATACCAGCGGGGGGGACACAGATACGCAGTATTTT.

The chain is built from TRBV7-9 and TRBJ1-5; 8 bases match TRBD1. J gave up 5 bases and V 3 bases, and 3 bases lay outside the gene matches. Looked up from germline, CDR1 is SEHNR and CDR2 is FQNEAQ (reference sequence). The CDR3 has 14 residues. CDR3 nucleotides: TGTGCCAGCAGCTTGGACAGGGCAGATCAGCCCCAGCATTTT. As protein: CASSLDRADQPQHF.

The count of this clone is one. V and J are TRBV7-2 and TRBJ2-3; tentatively, D is TRBD2 (5 bases). V lost 1 base and J lost 4, with 15 bases in between. The CDR3 is 16 residues long. Germline loops: CDR1 SGHTA, CDR2 FQGNSA. Here the CDR3 reads CASSLGLAYQADTQYF. CDR3 nucleotide sequence: TGTGCCAGCAGCTTAGGCCTAGCATATCAAGCAGATACGCAGTATTTT.

The chain employs TRBV10-3 and TRBJ2-3; perhaps TRBD1 as D (6 bases). The V end was cut by 11 bases, the J end by 2 bases, with 11 bases between. The CDR3 consists of 12 residues. Looked up from germline, CDR1 is ENHRY and CDR2 is SYGVKD. The CDR3 loop is CAYGQPTDTQYF. In nucleotides, the CDR3 is TGTGCCTATGGACAGCCCACAGATACGCAGTATTTT.

This chain's CDR3 is CASSPPRTSWIGEQYF. CDR3 in DNA: TGTGCCAGCAGCCCCCCTCGGACTAGCTGGATCGGCGAGCAGTACTTC. V is TRBV9 and J is TRBJ2-7; 8 bases fit TRBD2. The CDR3 covers 16 residues. CDR1 is SGDLS and CDR2 is YYNGEE in the germline V gene. Losses at the gene ends were 4 bases for V and 6 bases for J; bases not matched to a gene: 15.

This chain uses TRBV18 with TRBJ2-4, with no clear D. V lost 0 bases and J 8 bases, leaving 11 bases between the germline ends. Germline CDR1 and CDR2: KGHSH and LQKENI. The length of the CDR3 is 14 residues. In nucleotides, the CDR3 is TGTGCCAGCTCACCACCCCCTGACGGAGACATTCAGTACTTC. Amino acids: CASSPPPDGDIQYF.

The J gene is TRBJ2-4, the V gene TRBV11-2; 13 bases fit TRBD2. The CDR3 is made up of 19 amino acids. After removal of 5 bases from V and 0 bases from J, the junction contained 10 bases not matched to a gene. Germline CDR1 reads SGHAT; CDR2 reads FQNNGV. The DNA for the CDR3 is TGTGCCAGCAGCCCCCAGACTAGCGGGGGGTTCGGAGCCAAAAACATTCAGTACTTC. The encoded protein is CASSPQTSGGFGAKNIQYF.

The chain couples TRBV7-9 to TRBJ2-7, with 12 bases identical to TRBD1. J lost 3 bases, V lost 4 bases, and 13 bases had no gene match. This CDR3 region has 18 residues. Germline V lookup: CDR1 SEHNR, CDR2 FQNEAQ (reference sequence). CDR3 in amino acids: CASSSLWGQGALGYEQYF. The CDR3 DNA follows: TGTGCCAGCAGCTCCTTATGGGGACAGGGGGCGCTGGGCTACGAGCAGTACTTC.

The rearrangement joins TRBV19 to TRBJ1-5; D gene unclear. The ends were cut back, 3 bases at V and 7 bases at J, with 13 bases in the middle. Germline V CDR1 and CDR2: LNHDA, SQIVND (reference sequence). This CDR3 is built from 14 residues. The CDR3 loop reads CASSIRGVTQPQHF. The CDR3 DNA reads as TGTGCCAGTAGTATTCGGGGAGTCACGCAGCCCCAGCATTTT. The full variable domain, rest sourced from reference TRBV19 and TRBJ1-5, is DGGITQSPKYLFRKEGQNVTLSCEQNLNHDAMYWYRQDPGQGLRLIYYSQIVNDFQKGDIAEGYSVSREKKESFPLTVTSAQKNPTAFYLCASSIRGVTQPQHFGDGTRLSIL.

The chain employs TRBV28 and TRBJ1-5; maybe TRBD1 (5 bases). Per germline, CDR1 MDHEN and CDR2 SYDVKM. V was clipped by 10 bases and J by 5 bases, with 24 bases between them. This CDR3 is built from 16 residues. CDR3 residues: CATMTGTWDSYQPQHF. Written as DNA, the CDR3 is TGTGCCACCATGACCGGGACCTGGGACTCTTATCAGCCCCAGCATTTT.

V is TRBV7-2 and J is TRBJ2-3; 10 positions match TRBD2. The junction had 6 bases not matched to a gene; V was cut back by 5 bases and J by 4 bases. The germline CDR1 and CDR2 sequences are SGHTA and FQGNSA. The CDR3 runs to 15 residues. The CDR3 loop is CASSPVLAGADTQYF. The CDR3 region has the DNA TGTGCCAGCAGCCCGGTCCTAGCGGGGGCAGATACGCAGTATTTT.

The gene calls are TRBV25-1 and TRBJ2-7; D remains unclear. The V end was cut by 4 bases, the J end by 4 bases, with 11 bases between. The CDR3 sequence is 13 residues long. CDR1 is MGHDK and CDR2 is SYGVNS in the germline V gene. CDR3 sequence reads: CASSVTAAYEQYF. CDR3 in DNA: TGTGCCAGCAGTGTAACGGCAGCTTACGAGCAGTACTTC.

In this sample, this clone turned up once. The chain carries TRBV7-9 and TRBJ2-1; a weak D match, TRBD2 (5 bases). Germline CDR1 is SEHNR and CDR2 is FQNEAQ (reference sequence). The CDR3 runs to 16 residues. Trimming cost V 1 base and J 2 bases, with 12 bases left between them. The CDR3 DNA reads as TGTGCCAGCAGCTTAGGATCCCTAGCTGCCTACAATGAGCAGTTCTTC. The encoded protein is CASSLGSLAAYNEQFF.

The genes are TRBV19 and TRBJ2-1, with 7 bases lining up with TRBD2. With V trimmed by 3 bases and J by 5 bases, 1 base remained unmatched. This CDR3 comprises 13 residues. Germline CDR1 is LNHDA and CDR2 is SQIVND (reference sequence). The CDR3 nucleotides read TGTGCCAGTAGTATGGGGAGGGACAATGAGCAGTTCTTC. This gives the protein CASSMGRDNEQFF.

The gene calls are TRBV7-8 and TRBJ1-1; 7 nucleotides agree with TRBD1. V was clipped by 4 bases and J by 6 bases; unmatched bases: 8. This CDR3 has 14 amino acids. Germline CDR1 SGHVS, CDR2 FQNEAQ. The CDR3 protein is CASSSWVTGAEAFF. CDR3 in DNA: TGTGCCAGCAGCTCTTGGGTCACAGGGGCTGAAGCTTTCTTT.

J is TRBJ1-4 and V is TRBV6-5; possible D gene TRBD1, 5 bases. Trimming removed 6 bases from V and 5 bases from J, with 16 bases in between. This CDR3 spans 15 amino acids. From germline, CDR1 is MNHEY and CDR2 SVGAGI. CDR3 amino acids: CASRFSGEGNEKLFF. The DNA for the CDR3 is TGTGCCAGCAGATTCTCGGGGGAGGGAAATGAAAAACTGTTTTTT.